This TCR beta chain was sequenced during a study of cytomegalovirus exposure and HLA in healthy donors. On the study more broadly: Of 300 to 500 genotyped donors, about 81% clustered with self-reported Caucasian donors.

Notes on the study in general: In a later analysis, specific HLA alleles were associated with 15,000 to 20,000 TCR beta sequences at a 0.05 false discovery rate. Several of the most significant clusters appeared linked to common viral pathogens, based on a later analysis.

A word on this clone: Antigen: not known.

The V and J ends lost 6 bases and 9 bases, in that order; junction bases with no gene match: 6. This CDR3 is 13 amino acids long. Per germline, CDR1 MNHEY and CDR2 SVGAGI. PCR amplification relied on 60 Vbeta primers (plus 13 Jbeta primers). TCRdb keeps only in-frame clones here, not all; method: immunoSEQ multiplex PCR. There are 100,000 to 150,000 clones in the sample, with 1.5% to 2% held by the top ten. This clonotype was sampled from a man in his late teens or twenties in good health and CMV-seronegative. The sequenced sample consisted of PBMCs. The chain is built from TRBV6-5 and TRBJ2-1; 9 bases are shared with TRBD2. The CDR3 coding sequence is TGTGCCAGCAGGGCGGGAGGGCGGGGTGAGCAGTTCTTC. This codes for CASRAGGRGEQFF.